The next 20 T cell receptor beta chains were all read from a single sample in a study of shared clonotypes between healthy human individuals. The data were produced by immunoSEQ multiplex PCR, yet TCRdb's version contains in-frame clones alone and is incomplete. Among some 900,000 clones listed, 60% to 85% were seen once. The sequencing input was memory CD4+ T cells sorted from blood. Indicated subset: CD45RA-negative fraction. The origin of the receptors is a man between 18 and 29 years old in good health.

CDR3 nucleotides: TGTGCCAGCAGTGAAGCGACAGGCTACGTTGCAACTAATGAAAAACTGTTTTTT. Protein: CASSEATGYVATNEKLFF. The chain carries TRBV2 and TRBJ1-4; D might be TRBD1 (6 bases). CDR3 length: 18 amino acids. V lost 0 bases and J lost 0, with 14 bases in between. CDR1 and CDR2 (germline): SNHLY, FYNNEI.

V usage is TRBV18 and J usage is TRBJ2-2, with 8 bases matching TRBD1. The J segment lost 6 bases and the V segment lost 2 bases, leaving 8 bases of the junction unmatched. The germline V gene has CDR1 KGHSH and CDR2 LQKENI. The CDR3 extends over 16 amino acids. The CDR3 nucleotides read TGTGCCAGCTCACCATCTCTACAGGGGGTCCCCGGGGAGCTGTTTTTT. As protein: CASSPSLQGVPGELFF.

This clone was seen more than once but under ten times. J is TRBJ2-3 and V is TRBV9; 15 nucleotides match TRBD2. Germline-derived CDR1 and CDR2 are SGDLS and YYNGEE. The CDR3 runs 16 residues. Unmatched junction bases numbered 13, after V lost 4 bases and J lost 13 bases. CDR3 in amino acids: CASSPGPGLAGGDKYF. The CDR3 nucleotides read TGTGCCAGCAGCCCAGGACCGGGACTAGCGGGGGGCGACAAGTATTTT.

This clone was found once. This clone may be a read error of a much larger clone one base away. Other DNA sequences of this sample code for an identical CDR3. The chain links TRBV5-1 to TRBJ1-1, with TRBD1 as a possible D gene (5 bases). The length of the CDR3 is 15 residues. Trimming removed 0 bases at V and 11 bases at J, with 20 bases between. CDR1 is SGHRS and CDR2 is YFSETQ in the germline V gene. CDR3 sequence: CASSLEGGGASGAFF. CDR3 nucleotide sequence: TGCGCCAGCAGCTTGGAGGGCGGCGGGGCTTCGGGTGCTTTCTTT.

This clone was seen a few times. The rearrangement uses TRBV4-3 and TRBJ2-4; possible D gene TRBD2, 5 bases. Germline CDR1 is LGHNA and CDR2 is YSLEER. Deletions cut 2 bases from V and 3 bases from J, with 17 bases between. The CDR3 loop spans 17 amino acids. Here the CDR3 DNA reads TGCGCCAGCAGCCAAAATACCCCCACCGCGGGCAAAAACATTCAGTACTTC. As protein: CASSQNTPTAGKNIQYF.

This chain connects TRBV29-1 to TRBJ2-5; D might be TRBD2 (5 bases). CDR1 is SQVTM and CDR2 is ANQGSEA in the germline V gene. The CDR3 length is 13 residues. Trimming pared 3 bases from V and 5 bases from J, leaving 13 bases between. Here the CDR3 DNA reads TGCAGCGTTGAGGTTGGCAGGAGGGAGACCCAGTACTTC. Translation gives CSVEVGRRETQYF.

The chain combines TRBV7-2 with TRBJ1-1; D remains unclear. CDR1 is SGHTA and CDR2 is FQGNSA in the germline V gene. The CDR3 is 11 amino acids. The V and J ends lost 4 bases and 10 bases respectively, with 10 bases between them. CDR3 protein: CASSSSGVAFF. The CDR3 DNA is TGTGCCAGCAGCTCTAGCGGGGTAGCTTTCTTT.

Concerning this clone itself: Sequence at one end of the junction differs from germline and may be a read error. This chain connects TRBV18 to TRBJ2-7, with D maybe TRBD1 (5 bases). This CDR3 contains 15 residues. Germline-derived CDR1 and CDR2 are KGHSH and LQKENI. This CDR3 is CASSPTIGQGYAQYF. The CDR3 nucleotides are TGTGCCAGCTCACCAACGATAGGGCAGGGTTACGCGCAGTACTTC. Full variable domain (remainder filled in from reference TRBV18 and TRBJ2-7): NAGVMQNPRHLVRRRGQEARLRCSPMKGHSHVYWYRQLPEEGLKFMVYLQKENIIDESGMPKERFSAEFPKEGPSILRIQQVVRGDSAAYFCASSPTIGQGYAQYFGPGTRLTVT.

The V call is TRBV18, the J call TRBJ2-1; TRBD1 agrees at 8 bases. The V segment lost 2 bases and the J segment 4 bases; nucleotides outside the gene matches: 1. The CDR3 is 14 amino acids. Germline V gene lookup returns CDR1 KGHSH and CDR2 LQKENI. The CDR3 DNA reads TGTGCCAGCTCACCAAGGACAGGGTACAATGAGCAGTTCTTC. This translates into CASSPRTGYNEQFF.

The chain carries TRBV7-9 and TRBJ1-6; no definite D call. Germline CDR1 and CDR2: SEHNR and FQNEAQ (reference sequence). V was cut by 2 bases and J by 7 bases, with 12 bases left in between. The length of the CDR3 is 15 residues. CDR3 region: CASSLSGIGNSPLHF. CDR3 bases: TGTGCCAGCAGCTTATCTGGGATCGGGAATTCACCCCTCCACTTT. The full variable domain, with the rest looked up from reference TRBV7-9 and TRBJ1-6, is DTGVSQNPRHKITKRGQNVTFRCDPISEHNRLYWYRQTLGQGPEFLTYFQNEAQLEKSRLLSDRFSAERPKGSFSTLEIQRTEQGDSAMYLCASSLSGIGNSPLHFGNGTRLTVT.

This clone was recorded once. This CDR3 is also generated by other DNA sequences in the sample. The rearrangement uses TRBV5-5 and TRBJ1-5; D not certain. The CDR3 loop spans 15 amino acids. The V end lost 0 bases, the J end lost 1 base, and 8 bases lay between the germline ends. Germline CDR1 and CDR2: SGHKS and YYEKEE (reference sequence). CDR3 DNA: TGTGCCAGCAGCTTGGGGTTCGGGAGCAATCAGCCCCAGCATTTT. Amino acid sequence: CASSLGFGSNQPQHF.

In this sample, this clone turned up once. The chain is built from TRBV19 and TRBJ1-1, with 11 bases identical to TRBD1. Per germline, CDR1 LNHDA and CDR2 SQIVND (reference sequence). This CDR3 region has 14 residues. Losses at the gene ends were 10 bases for V and 5 bases for J; bases not matched to a gene: 9. CDR3: CATKTGTGGTEAFF. The DNA for the CDR3 is TGTGCCACTAAAACCGGGACAGGGGGGACTGAAGCTTTCTTT.

This clone was picked up a small number of times. The chain has TRBV6-6 and TRBJ2-6; 11 bases match TRBD1. J was trimmed by 2 bases and V by 11 bases; bases with no gene match: 2. Germline V gives CDR1 MNHNY, CDR2 SVGAGI (reference sequence). CDR3 length equals 14 residues. CDR3 sequence (DNA): TGTGCCGGACAGGGGGCGGCTGGGGCCAACGTCCTGACTTTC. As protein: CAGQGAAGANVLTF.

V is TRBV2 and J is TRBJ2-7, with 8 nucleotides matching TRBD2. The CDR3 contains 14 residues. The germline V gene has CDR1 SNHLY and CDR2 FYNNEI. J was trimmed by 1 base and V by 6 bases; bases with no gene match: 5. CDR3 residues: CASRLAEGSYEQYF. The CDR3 DNA sequence: TGTGCCAGCAGACTAGCGGAGGGGTCCTACGAGCAGTACTTC.

The chain employs TRBV4-3 and TRBJ2-2; perhaps TRBD1 as D (6 bases). Germline V gene lookup returns CDR1 LGHNA and CDR2 YSLEER. Trimming removed 0 bases from V and 3 bases from J, with 11 bases in between. CDR3 length: 16 residues. The CDR3 loop reads CASSQETGSDTGELFF. CDR3 DNA: TGCGCCAGCAGCCAAGAAACAGGGAGCGACACCGGGGAGCTGTTTTTT.

This clone has at least ten counts. This rearrangement joins TRBV18 to TRBJ2-1; perhaps TRBD1 as D (6 bases). Germline-derived CDR1 and CDR2 are KGHSH and LQKENI. CDR3 length equals 16 residues. The V end lost 2 bases, the J end lost 10 bases, and 21 bases lay between the germline ends. The CDR3 DNA follows: TGTGCCAGCTCACCAATTCGGACAGTGAGAGGGGAGGAGCAGTTCTTC. Translating it yields CASSPIRTVRGEEQFF.

The chain combines TRBV5-6 with TRBJ1-1; 8 bases are a match to TRBD1. The CDR3 consists of 13 residues. Germline assignment: CDR1 SGHDT and CDR2 YYEEEE. J lost 5 bases, V lost 10 bases, and 10 bases had no gene match. CDR3 nucleotides: TGTGCCTCCCTGGGCAGGGGGCTTACTGAAGCTTTCTTT. It specifies CASLGRGLTEAFF. The full variable domain, its missing parts supplied by reference TRBV5-6 and TRBJ1-1, is DAGVTQSPTHLIKTRGQQVTLRCSPKSGHDTVSWYQQALGQGPQFIFQYYEEEERQRGNFPDRFSGHQFPNYSSELNVNALLLGDSALYLCASLGRGLTEAFFGQGTRLTVV.

This chain connects TRBV19 to TRBJ2-7, with 9 nucleotides matching TRBD1. Germline V gives CDR1 LNHDA, CDR2 SQIVND (reference sequence). There are 14 residues in the CDR3. The V segment lost 5 bases and the J segment 2 bases; nucleotides outside the gene matches: 4. The CDR3 protein is CASSDGDRAYEQYF. CDR3 bases: TGTGCCAGTAGTGATGGGGACAGGGCCTACGAGCAGTACTTC.

This clone was counted a few times. J is TRBJ2-3 and V is TRBV2, with 8 bases aligning to TRBD2. V lost 4 bases to trimming and J lost 6 bases; unmatched junction nucleotides: 15. Germline CDR1 SNHLY, CDR2 FYNNEI. This CDR3 region has 17 residues. In DNA, the CDR3 is TGTGCCAGCAGTGGGGGGGGCGCGGGACTAGGTGCCGATACGCAGTATTTT. Protein product: CASSGGGAGLGADTQYF. Supplemented by reference TRBV2 and TRBJ2-3, the full variable domain reads EPEVTQTPSHQVTQMGQEVILRCVPISNHLYFYWYRQILGQKVEFLVSFYNNEISEKSEIFDDQFSVERPDGSNFTLKIRSTKLEDSAMYFCASSGGGAGLGADTQYFGPGTRLTVL.

The chain links TRBV6-4 to TRBJ2-7; 11 bases are shared with TRBD2. Losses at the gene ends were 6 bases for V and 2 bases for J; bases not matched to a gene: 9. Germline V gene lookup returns CDR1 MRHNA and CDR2 SNTAGT. The CDR3 is 16 amino acids. The CDR3: CASRGTDSGRAYEQYF. The CDR3 region has the DNA TGTGCCAGCAGGGGCACCGATAGCGGGAGGGCCTACGAGCAGTACTTC.